The 2 T cell receptor beta chains presented below share a single source sample, sequenced in a study of cytomegalovirus exposure and HLA in healthy donors. The study ran its PCR with 60 Vbeta and 13 Jbeta primers. The assay was immunoSEQ multiplex PCR, and TCRdb's table has in-frame clones only and misses some. Seen here are under 130,000 clones, about 80% observed once, and the top ten hold approximately 5.3%. The source material was PBMCs. The source is a female donor in good health and CMV-seropositive.

The V and J genes are TRBV23-1 and TRBJ2-7; TRBD1 might be the D (7 bases). TRBV23-1 is given ORF status, its function remaining uncertain. V lost 4 bases and J 2 bases, leaving 15 bases between the germline ends. This CDR3 spans 15 amino acids. Here the CDR3 reads CASSRAGQPTYEQYF. For the CDR3, the DNA is TGCGCCAGCAGTCGGGCGGGACAGCCTACCTACGAGCAGTACTTC.

The chain recombines TRBV28 with TRBJ2-7, with D tentatively TRBD2 (5 bases). Trimming stripped 4 bases from V and 1 base from J, with 14 bases between. CDR1 MDHEN and CDR2 SYDVKM come from the germline V gene. This CDR3 comprises 15 residues. CDR3 sequence reads: CASSSPGSPSYEQYF. DNA for the CDR3: TGTGCCAGCAGTTCTCCGGGATCTCCTTCCTACGAGCAGTACTTC.